This TCR beta chain was sequenced in a study of T cell responses to AZD1222 COVID-19 vaccine (dated by TCRdb to 2020 to 2022). General notes on the study: A total of approximately 250 trial participants underwent TCR sequencing, of whom approximately 200 had received two doses of AZD1222 and roughly 26 had received two doses of the MenACWY control vaccine. Trial participants were enrolled by age into subgroups of 18-55, 56-69 and 70-plus years, and roughly 160, 29 and 62 TCR-sequenced participants, respectively, were included in these subgroups. Results the study describes overall, beyond this receptor: Nearly half of unique spike-specific TCRs reportedly recognized epitopes outside regions mutated in the B.1.351 and B.1.1.7 variants. The 56-69-year group was small, and its depth increase did not reach significance, likely because of low power. Participants were mostly white British and included more females than males, and it was suggested by the authors that clonal diversity may have been underestimated. Because no samples from the day 14 peak response were available, repertoires could be characterized only after the peak T cell response. Spike-specific TCR breadth and depth rose significantly after two AZD1222 doses compared with day 0 and with MenACWY recipients. Vaccine-associated CD4 TCRs spanned the whole spike protein, with dominant responses in regions 160-218 and 743-854. Conclusions about previously exposed vaccinees are limited, since just a handful of AZD1222 recipients were seropositive for SARS-CoV-2 at baseline.

Reading the label with the study, this specimen's time point is: about 28 days (+/-7) after the second vaccine dose. The meaning of the sample's treatment or condition label: meningococcal conjugate vaccine given as trial control. Vaccinee samples were obtained from the UK trials COV001 and COV002, which included a single-blind randomized controlled phase 2/3 trial of AZD1222 (ChAdOx1 nCoV-19) in healthy adults. Trial participant PBMC samples were collected at day 0 and day 28 after the second dose for TCRbeta chain sequencing. The CDR3 regions of human TCRbeta chains were analyzed by immunosequencing. In the paper's pipeline: Repertoire TCRs were checked for matches against a reference library of SARS-CoV-2-specific TCRs that had been generated using the MIRA antigen-specificity platform. Breadth was defined as the fraction of unique TCRs that were SARS-CoV-2-associated. Depth was defined as the fraction of total T cells that were SARS-CoV-2-associated. Using the MIRA data, each spike-specific TCR was assigned both to the spike region to which the TCR was reactive and to a CD4 or CD8 class. Log10-transformed breadth and depth values were compared by one-way ANOVA with Sidak's multiple comparisons tests. TCRdb provides this immuneACCESS table in a form limited to in-frame rearrangements. Some clones are lacking; in checked studies, under half of them reflect an unresolved V gene, and why the rest are absent is not known. That table is the source of V, J and clone size, and D and trimming were worked out from the DNA. This sample holds about 39,000 clones; 88% were observed only once. Together, the top ten hold under 30% of the sample.

Sequences MDHEN (CDR1) and SYDVKM (CDR2) are obtained from the germline V gene. The CDR3, cysteine through phenylalanine, is 14 amino acids long. Only the CDR3 part of the read is kept: 42 bases, read in frame from the first base. Clipping removes 5 bases from V and 0 bases from J, with 4 as the unmatched junction base count. Concerning this clone itself: This clone's antigen is unknown. No clone much larger than this one lies a single base away; base qualities are absent.

Sequencing was performed on peripheral blood, taken 28 days after the second dose of the MenACWY control vaccine. Rearrangement joined TRBV28 to TRBJ2-7, with TRBD1 matching 7 junction bases. This clonotype was obtained from an adult who received the MenACWY meningococcal vaccine as a control. CDR3 region: CASSRTGASYEQYF. The DNA sequence is TGTGCCAGCAGTCGGACAGGCGCCTCCTACGAGCAGTACTTC.